The clone carrying this T cell receptor (beta chain) appeared a single time. Its antigen is not known. PCR amplification relied on 60 Vbeta primers (plus 13 Jbeta primers). Method: immunoSEQ multiplex PCR; TCRdb's copy keeps in-frame clones and lacks some. The data hold about 140,000 clones, with around 80% observed a single time. From germline, CDR1 is SEHNR and CDR2 FQNEAQ (reference sequence). V lost 7 bases and J lost 2, with 18 bases in between. The CDR3 has 16 residues. The sample originates from a study of cytomegalovirus exposure and HLA in healthy donors. General study results and limits: A missense variant in DCLRE1C was later tied to TCR beta V- and J-gene trimming. Several of the most significant clusters appeared linked to common viral pathogens, based on a later analysis. It was likely that a cluster of highly shared sequence variants was a sequencing artifact.

This TCR was sampled from a man between 18 and 29 years old in good health and CMV-seropositive. The sequencing input was PBMCs. This chain uses TRBV7-9 with TRBJ2-1; D possibly corresponds to TRBD2 (7 bases). The CDR3 reads CASTPRRGRAYNEQFF. CDR3 bases: TGTGCCAGCACACCCAGGCGGGGGCGAGCCTACAATGAGCAGTTCTTC.